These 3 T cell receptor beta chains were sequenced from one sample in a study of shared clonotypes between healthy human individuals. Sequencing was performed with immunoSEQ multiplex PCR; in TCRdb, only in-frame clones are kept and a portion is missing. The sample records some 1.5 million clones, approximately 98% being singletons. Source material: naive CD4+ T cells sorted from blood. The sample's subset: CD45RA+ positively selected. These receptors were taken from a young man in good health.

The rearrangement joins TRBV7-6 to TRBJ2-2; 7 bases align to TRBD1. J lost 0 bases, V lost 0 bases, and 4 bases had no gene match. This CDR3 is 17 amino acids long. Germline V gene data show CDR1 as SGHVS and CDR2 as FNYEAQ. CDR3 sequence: CASSLATGTANTGELFF. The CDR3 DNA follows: TGTGCCAGCAGCTTAGCGACCGGGACAGCGAACACCGGGGAGCTGTTTTTT.

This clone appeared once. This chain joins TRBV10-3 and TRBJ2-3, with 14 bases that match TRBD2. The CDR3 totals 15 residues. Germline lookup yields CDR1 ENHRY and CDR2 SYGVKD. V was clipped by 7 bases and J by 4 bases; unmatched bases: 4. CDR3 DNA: TGTGCCATCACCGGGACTAGCGGGAGCCCAGATACGCAGTATTTT. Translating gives CAITGTSGSPDTQYF.

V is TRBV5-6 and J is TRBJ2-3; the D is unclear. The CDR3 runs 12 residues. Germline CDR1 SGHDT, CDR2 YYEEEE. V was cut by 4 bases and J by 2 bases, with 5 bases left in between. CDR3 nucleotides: TGTGCCAGCAGCCGATACACAGATACGCAGTATTTT. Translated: CASSRYTDTQYF.